The 31 T cell receptor beta chains reported below all come from one sample, sequenced in a study of identical twins. TCRdb independently ran MiXCR on the 5' RACE reads; one entry per CDR3 protein. The top ten hold about 0.3% of the sample, which has roughly 1,500,000 distinct CDR3 sequences, under 35% seen once. The sample was cord blood. These receptors were obtained from a newborn girl in good health.

The chain has TRBV3-1 and TRBJ2-3; no clear D. The CDR3 length is 16 residues. V was shortened by 4 bases and J by 0 bases, with 14 bases between the two germline ends. Germline CDR1 and CDR2: LGHDT and YNNKEL (reference sequence). This CDR3 is CASSRRSRPSTDTQYF. The CDR3 DNA reads TGTGCCAGCAGCCGTCGGTCTCGACCCAGCACAGATACGCAGTATTTT.

This clonotype was seen a handful of times. This rearrangement joins TRBV2 to TRBJ2-3, with 10 bases fitting TRBD2. Looked up from germline, CDR1 is SNHLY and CDR2 is FYNNEI. The V segment lost 6 bases and the J segment 7 bases; nucleotides outside the gene matches: 10. The CDR3 consists of 15 residues. CDR3 nucleotide sequence: TGTGCCAGCAGCATAGCTAGCGGGAGTAGGAATACGCAGTATTTT. The encoded protein is CASSIASGSRNTQYF.

CDR3 in DNA: TGTGCCAGCAGTGAAGGTCGGGGATGGGCAACCTACAATAATTCACCCCTCCACTTT. Residues: CASSEGRGWATYNNSPLHF. The V call is TRBV6-1, the J call TRBJ1-6; D is unresolved. The CDR3 spans 19 residues. In germline, CDR1 is MNHNS, CDR2 SASEGT. V was shortened by 1 base and J by 5 bases, with 21 bases between the two germline ends.

The chain joins TRBV14 to TRBJ2-5, with 9 positions matching TRBD1. From germline, CDR1 is SGHDN and CDR2 FVKESK. The V gene end was trimmed by 5 bases and the J gene end by 7 bases; junction bases not matched to a gene: 8. This CDR3 contains 14 residues. The CDR3 here is CASSADRGRGTQYF. DNA for the CDR3: TGTGCCAGCAGCGCGGACAGGGGTCGGGGGACCCAGTACTTC.

Comment on this clonotype: A much more abundant neighbour one base away suggests this may be a read error. J is TRBJ2-7 and V is TRBV20-1; unclear D gene. The CDR3 has 12 amino acids. Trimming removed 4 bases at V and 7 bases at J, with 14 bases between. Germline V gives CDR1 DFQATT, CDR2 SNEGSKA (reference sequence). CDR3 sequence reads: CSANRRYNEQYF. CDR3 nucleotide sequence: TGCAGTGCTAACCGTCGTTACAATGAGCAGTACTTC.

As DNA, the CDR3 is TGCAGTGCCCGGGGGCGGGTCTCCAATCAGCCCCAGCATTTT. It specifies CSARGRVSNQPQHF. This rearrangement joins TRBV20-1 to TRBJ1-5; a weak D match, TRBD1 (6 bases). The germline CDR1 and CDR2 sequences are DFQATT and SNEGSKA (reference sequence). This CDR3 region has 14 residues. Trimming shortened V by 6 bases and J by 3 bases, and 15 bases separated the two germline ends.

This clonotype was detected only a few times. V gene TRBV20-1 combines with J gene TRBJ2-3; D possibly matches TRBD1 or TRBD2 (5 bases each). The V and J ends lost 2 bases and 4 bases respectively, with 13 bases between them. CDR3 length equals 14 residues. CDR1 and CDR2 from the germline V gene are DFQATT and SNEGSKA (reference sequence). The CDR3 loop is CSARPFGGPDTQYF. For the CDR3, the DNA is TGCAGTGCTAGACCTTTTGGGGGTCCAGATACGCAGTATTTT.

CDR3 region: CSARIVHTGELFF. DNA for the CDR3: TGCAGTGCTAGAATCGTCCACACCGGGGAGCTGTTTTTT. The rearrangement uses TRBV20-1 and TRBJ2-2; D is unclear. The CDR3 sequence is 13 residues long. The germline V and J ends were trimmed by 2 bases and 3 bases, with 7 bases remaining between them. Per the germline V gene, CDR1 is DFQATT and CDR2 is SNEGSKA (reference sequence).

The genes are TRBV29-1 and TRBJ1-1; unclear D gene. V was cut by 4 bases and J by 3 bases, with 6 bases left in between. The V gene's germline CDR1 is SQVTM and CDR2 ANQGSEA. The CDR3 totals 11 residues. In DNA, the CDR3 is TGCAGCGTTGTAAGGTACACTGAAGCTTTCTTT. Translated: CSVVRYTEAFF.

Concerning this clonotype: Its ends do not fully match the called genes, so a read error is possible. CDR3 region: CAGSQEDPTGTDGYGYTF. CDR3 nucleotides: TGTGCCGGCAGCCAAGAAGACCCGACAGGGACGGATGGATATGGCTACACCTTC. The chain carries TRBV3-1 and TRBJ1-2; 7 nucleotides match TRBD1. CDR1 and CDR2 from the germline V gene are LGHDT and YNNKEL (reference sequence). The CDR3 sequence is 18 residues long.

The V and J genes are TRBV28 and TRBJ1-4; a weak D match, TRBD1 (5 bases). The CDR3 totals 16 residues. The V end lost 6 bases, the J end lost 0 bases, and 14 bases lay between the germline ends. The germline CDR1 and CDR2 sequences are MDHEN and SYDVKM. The CDR3 DNA reads as TGTGCCAGCAGCCCAGGGCAGGTCTCAACTAATGAAAAACTGTTTTTT. This encodes CASSPGQVSTNEKLFF.

Comment on this clonotype: A read error may produce the germline difference seen at one junction end. V usage is TRBV11-1 and J usage is TRBJ2-4, with a weak D call TRBD2 (5 bases). The J call is doubtful: the DNA matches TRBJ2-7 better. The germline V gene has CDR1 SGHAT and CDR2 FQDESV (reference sequence). CDR3 length: 13 residues. The CDR3 DNA sequence: TGTGCCAGCGGCTTAGCGCAGTTCTACGAGCAGTACTTC. Translating it yields CASGLAQFYEQYF.

This chain uses TRBV18 with TRBJ1-4; 7 nucleotides match TRBD1. Germline CDR1 and CDR2: KGHSH and LQKENI. The CDR3 is made up of 16 amino acids. V dropped 4 bases and J dropped 7; count of bases not matched to a gene: 12. CDR3 protein: CASSLSPGTVSEKLFF. The CDR3 DNA reads TGTGCCAGCTCACTATCCCCCGGGACAGTTTCTGAAAAACTGTTTTTT.

The chain combines TRBV20-1 with TRBJ2-1; D gene ambiguous. Per germline, CDR1 DFQATT and CDR2 SNEGSKA (reference sequence). Trimming removed 4 bases from V and 2 bases from J, with 9 bases in between. This CDR3 region has 13 residues. This CDR3 is CSAMTEPYNEQFF. CDR3 nucleotides: TGCAGTGCTATGACCGAGCCCTACAATGAGCAGTTCTTC.

The chain carries TRBV15 and TRBJ1-3; D gene uncertain. The CDR3 has 13 amino acids. Germline V gene data show CDR1 as LNHNV and CDR2 as YYDKDF (reference sequence). The V gene lost 3 bases and the J gene lost 3 bases, with 6 bases spanning the gap. CDR3: CATSRIFGNTIYF. In DNA, the CDR3 is TGTGCCACCAGCAGGATCTTTGGAAACACCATATATTTT.

The gene calls are TRBV20-1 and TRBJ1-5, with D perhaps TRBD1 (6 bases). CDR1 is DFQATT, CDR2 SNEGSKA, per germline (reference sequence). V was pared by 6 bases and J by 0 bases, with 9 bases between. CDR3 length: 13 residues. The CDR3 nucleotides read TGCAGTGCGGAGGGGGATAGCAATCAGCCCCAGCATTTT. As protein: CSAEGDSNQPQHF.

This clonotype was seen a few times. The V call is TRBV12-3 or TRBV12-4, the J call TRBJ1-6; no reliable D call. V shed 6 bases and J shed 6 bases, with 18 bases lying between them. The length of the CDR3 is 16 residues. CDR3 bases: TGTGCCAGCAGCCAAGGATCCGGGCTTTTTAATTCACCCCTCCACTTT. Amino acid sequence: CASSQGSGLFNSPLHF.

Details on this clonotype: One end of the junction varies from germline; a read error may be responsible. The rearrangement uses TRBV20-1 and TRBJ2-1, with D perhaps TRBD2 (7 bases). CDR1 and CDR2 from the germline V gene are DFQATT and SNEGSKA (reference sequence). This CDR3 contains 17 residues. CDR3 DNA: TGCAGTGCTAGAGATCCCTTTTCCGGGGGGCGTTGGAATGAGCGGTTCTTC. Its protein product is CSARDPFSGGRWNERFF.

The sample holds many counts of this clonotype. One junction end disagrees with the germline gene, perhaps due to a read error. The rearrangement links TRBV5-1 to TRBJ2-3, with D tentatively TRBD1 (6 bases). Per the germline V gene, CDR1 is SGHRS and CDR2 is YFSETQ. The CDR3 has 15 residues. CDR3: CASSLGGPSTDTQYF. DNA of the CDR3: TGTGCCAGCAGTTTAGGGGGTCCTAGCACAGATACGCAGTATTTT.

A word on this clonotype: This sequence may be a read error, since a much larger clone differs from it by one base. V and J are TRBV6-5 and TRBJ2-3; the D gene is possibly TRBD2 (5 bases). The CDR3 length is 13 residues. Per germline, CDR1 MNHEY and CDR2 SVGAGI. V lost 2 bases, J lost 4 bases, and 7 bases lay in between. CDR3 residues: CASSYGSPDTQYF. DNA for the CDR3: TGTGCCAGCAGTTACGGGAGCCCAGATACGCAGTATTTT.

This clonotype was observed a few times. V usage is TRBV10-2 and J usage is TRBJ2-1, with D hard to call. The tail of the sequence fits TRBJ2-7 better, so the J call may be wrong. The CDR3 consists of 15 residues. Germline V gene data show CDR1 as WSHSY and CDR2 as SAAADI. CDR3 in DNA: TGCGCCAGCAGTGGACCTCAGAGCTCCTACAATGAGCAGTACTTC. It is translated as CASSGPQSSYNEQYF.

This clonotype appeared a few times. J is TRBJ2-3 and V is TRBV20-1, with D possibly TRBD2 on 5 matching bases. Per germline, CDR1 DFQATT and CDR2 SNEGSKA (reference sequence). The CDR3 contains 16 residues. V lost 1 base, J lost 1 base, and 15 bases lay in between. CDR3 sequence: CSARVAGGPRTDTQYF. CDR3 in DNA: TGCAGTGCTAGAGTAGCAGGCGGGCCACGCACAGATACGCAGTATTTT.

V and J are TRBV28 and TRBJ2-4, with D unresolved. Germline V gene sequence: CDR1 MDHEN, CDR2 SYDVKM. Trimming shortened V by 6 bases and J by 0 bases, and 15 bases separated the two germline ends. The CDR3 totals 16 residues. This chain's CDR3 is CASRPQALLAKNIQYF. DNA for the CDR3: TGTGCCAGCAGGCCGCAGGCTCTACTAGCCAAAAACATTCAGTACTTC.

Points on this clonotype: As the CDR3 is not closed by the conserved phenylalanine or tryptophan, this likely results from a read error. The chain links TRBV20-1 to TRBJ2-7; D may be TRBD2 (6 bases). The CDR3 covers 13 residues. Germline assignment: CDR1 DFQATT and CDR2 SNEGSKA (reference sequence). V dropped 6 bases and J dropped 2 bases, with 14 bases sitting between them. As DNA, the CDR3 is TGCAGTGCGCCAGCGGGTAGGGCCTACGAGCAGTACCTC. This translates into CSAPAGRAYEQYL.

This chain links TRBV12-3 or TRBV12-4 with TRBJ2-1; 8 bases are a match to TRBD1. Trimming took 6 bases from V and 1 from J; bases not matched to a gene: 2. There are 14 residues in the CDR3. CDR3 region: CASRRTGSYNEQFF. CDR3 sequence (DNA): TGTGCCAGCAGGAGGACAGGGTCCTACAATGAGCAGTTCTTC.

The V and J genes are TRBV6-2 or TRBV6-3 and TRBJ1-5, with D hard to call. Germline CDR1 reads MNHEY; CDR2 reads SVGEGT. The V end lost 1 base, the J end lost 2 bases, and 18 bases lay between the germline ends. This CDR3 spans 18 amino acids. In DNA, the CDR3 is TGTGCCAGCAGTTACTTTAAGGCAGGTCAAGAGGGCAATCAGCCCCAGCATTTT. Translation: CASSYFKAGQEGNQPQHF.

The chain carries TRBV25-1 and TRBJ2-5, with D possibly called TRBD1 or TRBD2 (5 bases each). This CDR3 is built from 14 residues. The V end was cut by 2 bases, the J end by 5 bases, with 12 bases between. Per germline, CDR1 MGHDK and CDR2 SYGVNS. The CDR3 DNA follows: TGTGCCAGCAGTGAACAGTCGGGACGGGAGACCCAGTACTTC. Translation: CASSEQSGRETQYF.

The V gene is TRBV29-1, the J gene TRBJ2-1; 15 bases agree with TRBD2. V trimming: 6 bases; J trimming: 13 bases; junction bases outside the gene matches: 4. This CDR3 region has 12 residues. Germline V gives CDR1 SQVTM, CDR2 ANQGSEA. The CDR3 loop reads CSVRTSGGAQFF. The CDR3 nucleotides are TGCAGCGTCAGGACTAGCGGGGGGGCCCAGTTCTTC.

The V and J genes are TRBV5-1 and TRBJ2-3, with no clear D. Trimming cost V 0 bases and J 4 bases, with 9 bases left between them. Germline V gene lookup returns CDR1 SGHRS and CDR2 YFSETQ. The CDR3 totals 14 residues. In DNA form, the CDR3 reads TGCGCCAGCAGCTTGGAGAGGAGCGCAGATACGCAGTATTTT. This gives the protein CASSLERSADTQYF.

The chain employs TRBV7-2 and TRBJ1-4, with TRBD1 matching over 11 bases. The CDR3 extends over 15 amino acids. Germline V gene data show CDR1 as SGHTA and CDR2 as FQGNSA. V lost 5 bases to trimming and J lost 7 bases; unmatched junction nucleotides: 6. CDR3 residues: CASSPWDRGVEKLFF. The CDR3 coding sequence is TGTGCCAGCAGCCCGTGGGACAGGGGGGTTGAAAAACTGTTTTTT.

The rearrangement links TRBV28 to TRBJ2-7; D may be TRBD2 (6 bases). Per germline, CDR1 MDHEN and CDR2 SYDVKM. The CDR3 covers 14 residues. V was cut by 2 bases and J by 6 bases, with 14 bases left in between. The CDR3 sequence is CASSLGGTPCEQYF. In DNA, the CDR3 is TGTGCCAGCAGTTTAGGAGGGACCCCCTGCGAGCAGTACTTC.